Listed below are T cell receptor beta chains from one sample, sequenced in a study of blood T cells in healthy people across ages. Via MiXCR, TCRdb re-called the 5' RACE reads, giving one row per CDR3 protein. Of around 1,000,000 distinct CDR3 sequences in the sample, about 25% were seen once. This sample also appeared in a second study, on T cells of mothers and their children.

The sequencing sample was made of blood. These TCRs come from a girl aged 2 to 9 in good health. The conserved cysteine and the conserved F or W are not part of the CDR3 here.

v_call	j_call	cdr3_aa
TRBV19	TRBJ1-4	ASSIRTGDSLEKLF
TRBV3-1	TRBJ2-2	ASSLFLGTNTGELF
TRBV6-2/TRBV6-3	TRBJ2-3	ASSTGTAQY
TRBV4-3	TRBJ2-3	ASSQGGIKDTQY
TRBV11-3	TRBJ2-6	ASSRVALQMSGANVLT
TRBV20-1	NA	SVRTSGLYEQY
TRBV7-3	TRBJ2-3	ASSSLADGTQY
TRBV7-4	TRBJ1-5	ASVWGYRNQPQH
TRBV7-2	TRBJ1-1	ASSQTAQNTEAF
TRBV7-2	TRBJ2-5	ASSLLAGDETQY
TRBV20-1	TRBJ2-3	SATPGADTQY
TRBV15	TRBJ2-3	ATSTGQGETDTQY
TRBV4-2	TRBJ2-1	ASSPSRGQGTGEQF
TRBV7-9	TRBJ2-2	ASSTFTGELF
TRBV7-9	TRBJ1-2	ASSLEVYRGDYGYT
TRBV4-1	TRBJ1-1	ASSPHARDTEAF
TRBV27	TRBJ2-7	ASSLGLAGGVWGEQY
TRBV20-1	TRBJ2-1	SASSAGNYNEQF
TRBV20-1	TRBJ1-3	SALNYRAEQNTIY
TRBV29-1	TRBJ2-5	SVEGEQETRY
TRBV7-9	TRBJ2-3	ASSSPSGPSTDTQY
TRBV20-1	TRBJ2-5	SAVWTGQGTQY
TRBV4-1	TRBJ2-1	ASSQDVERGNEQF
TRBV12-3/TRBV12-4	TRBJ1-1	ASSARWRPRSNTEAF
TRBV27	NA	ASSSSLAGGALYSEQF
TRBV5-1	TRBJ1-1	ASSLTGTGGAF
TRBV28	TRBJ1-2	ASSPTGAYGYT
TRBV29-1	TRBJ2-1	SQSASGFNEQF
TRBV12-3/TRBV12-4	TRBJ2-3	ASSSNGWGTDTQY
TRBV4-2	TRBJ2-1	ASSQSGGNEQF
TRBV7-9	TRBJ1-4	ASSLERVGANEKLF
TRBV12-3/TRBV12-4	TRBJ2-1	ASSLTGPNEQF
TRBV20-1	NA	SARLQSSYEQY
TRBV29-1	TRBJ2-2	SPTGTGDAGELF
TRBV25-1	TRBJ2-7	ATRPTRGGYEQY
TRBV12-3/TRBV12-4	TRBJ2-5	ASSFLQGLETQY
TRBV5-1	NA	ASSLIAGGPSDEQF
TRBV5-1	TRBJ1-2	ASSAGQGNYT
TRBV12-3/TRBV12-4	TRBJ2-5	ASTTGQETQY
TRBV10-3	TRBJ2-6	AISDEVSGANVLT
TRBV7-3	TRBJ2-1	ASSLTGLVAGNEQF
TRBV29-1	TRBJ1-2	SVEDIGGRGYGYT
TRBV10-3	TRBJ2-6	AISEGGLAGAGANVLT
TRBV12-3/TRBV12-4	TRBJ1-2	ASTLSDRRYGYT
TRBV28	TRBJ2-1	ASSSSGIFSYNEQF
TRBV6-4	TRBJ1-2	ASSDGTNYGYT
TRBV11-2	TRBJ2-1	ASSFSVSYNEQF
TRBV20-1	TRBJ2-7	SARAASSYEQY
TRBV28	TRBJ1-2	ASSPESGGHFYGYT
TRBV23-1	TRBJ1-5	ANRYRDRGNQPQH
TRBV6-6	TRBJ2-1	ASSWVRDEQF
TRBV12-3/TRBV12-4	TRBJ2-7	ASSLNPGSLTPLPYEQY
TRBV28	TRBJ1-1	AGSLGGGTEAF